This T cell receptor (beta chain) appears in the sequencing data of a study of control samples from healthy donors and cancer patients. This CDR3 comprises 16 residues. Trimming pared 1 base from V and 1 base from J, leaving 13 bases between. The germline V gene encodes CDR1 LNHNV and CDR2 YYDKDF (reference sequence). The protocol was immunoSEQ multiplex PCR, while the TCRdb copy is restricted to in-frame clones and leaves out a portion. The sample includes approximately 170,000 clones, 80% to 95% of them seen just once. This clonotype was sampled from a woman aged 25 to 39 in good health. Material: blood. The chain links TRBV15 to TRBJ2-5, with D possibly being TRBD1 (6 bases). CDR3 nucleotide sequence: TGTGCCACCAGCAGAGGGTTAGGGGGAATCCAAGAGACCCAGTACTTC. Translating it yields CATSRGLGGIQETQYF.